The 19 T cell receptor beta chains reported below all come from one sample, sequenced in a study of blood T cell repertoires in COVID-19. Clones were read by immunoSEQ multiplex PCR, and TCRdb kept only the in-frame ones, dropping some. Of more than 140,000 clones listed, approximately 80% are singletons. The sequenced material came from peripheral blood. The receptor set was obtained from a human donor in a cohort sampled during active COVID-19.

This clone was seen once. The chain couples TRBV2 to TRBJ2-3; 9 bases are a match to TRBD2. The CDR3 runs 16 residues. The V gene's germline CDR1 is SNHLY and CDR2 FYNNEI. With 7 bases clipped from V and 0 bases from J, the junction kept 8 bases outside the gene matches. Here the CDR3 reads CASTLIAGASTDTQYF. CDR3 DNA sequence: TGTGCCAGCACCTTAATAGCGGGAGCCAGCACAGATACGCAGTATTTT.

The V call is TRBV5-1, the J call TRBJ2-5; tentatively, D is TRBD2 (6 bases). With 4 bases removed from V and 5 bases from J, the gap between germline ends came to 18 bases. Germline V gene sequence: CDR1 SGHRS, CDR2 YFSETQ. The CDR3 totals 15 residues. The CDR3 spells CASSPLGGSGETQYF. The CDR3 DNA reads TGCGCCAGCAGCCCGTTGGGGGGAAGTGGGGAGACCCAGTACTTC. Supplemented by reference TRBV5-1 and TRBJ2-5, the full variable domain reads KAGVTQTPRYLIKTRGQQVTLSCSPISGHRSVSWYQQTPGQGLQFLFEYFSETQRNKGNFPGRFSGRQFSNSRSEMNVSTLELGDSALYLCASSPLGGSGETQYFGPGTRLLVL.

The rearrangement joins TRBV6-5 to TRBJ2-5, with a weak D call TRBD1 (5 bases). In germline, CDR1 is MNHEY, CDR2 SVGAGI. This CDR3 comprises 14 residues. The V and J ends lost 4 bases and 5 bases respectively, with 14 bases between them. The CDR3 is CASSSRVGVETQYF. The CDR3 region has the DNA TGTGCCAGCAGTTCCAGGGTTGGAGTGGAGACCCAGTACTTC.

The V call is TRBV6-5, the J call TRBJ1-5; 7 positions match TRBD1. The CDR3 has 15 residues. The ends lost 9 bases at V and 2 bases at J; junction bases unmatched: 10. CDR1 is MNHEY and CDR2 is SVGAGI in the germline V gene. In nucleotides, the CDR3 is TGTGCCAGTCGACAGGGTGATATGCGCAATCAGCCCCAGCATTTT. It encodes CASRQGDMRNQPQHF.

Only a few counts were recorded for this clone. V is TRBV30 and J is TRBJ2-7; the D is unclear. Germline values: CDR1 GTSNPN, CDR2 SVGIG (reference sequence). Trimming removed 2 bases from V and 4 bases from J, with 9 bases in between. The CDR3 is 12 residues long. The DNA of the CDR3 is TGTGCCTGGAGTATGTCCGTTTACGAGCAGTACTTC. Translation gives CAWSMSVYEQYF.

The V and J genes are TRBV28 and TRBJ1-6, with no clear D. Trimming pared 6 bases from V and 8 bases from J, leaving 14 bases between. CDR1 is MDHEN and CDR2 is SYDVKM in the germline V gene. CDR3 length: 14 amino acids. Here the CDR3 reads CASSFGVSDSPLHF. The CDR3 coding sequence is TGTGCCAGCAGCTTCGGGGTATCGGATTCACCCCTCCACTTT.

This clone came up once. The rearrangement joins TRBV2 to TRBJ2-2; 8 positions agree with TRBD2. This CDR3 region has 13 residues. Germline assignment: CDR1 SNHLY and CDR2 FYNNEI. The V and J ends lost 8 bases and 4 bases, in that order; junction bases with no gene match: 3. The CDR3 here is CASRTSRTGELFF. Here the CDR3 DNA reads TGTGCCAGCCGGACTAGCCGCACCGGGGAGCTGTTTTTT.

The chain is built from TRBV18 and TRBJ1-1; no firm D call. CDR3 length: 17 amino acids. Germline CDR1 KGHSH, CDR2 LQKENI. V was trimmed by 3 bases and J by 1 base, leaving 18 bases between them. The CDR3 nucleotides read TGTGCCAGCTCACCCCCGAGCGGTGGGGAGCAGAACACTGAAGCTTTCTTT. This sequence encodes CASSPPSGGEQNTEAFF.

V usage is TRBV7-3 and J usage is TRBJ2-7; 9 bases line up with TRBD2. Germline V gene sequence: CDR1 SGHTA, CDR2 FQGTGA. This CDR3 contains 14 residues. V was pared by 5 bases and J by 6 bases, with 8 bases of the junction left unmatched. The CDR3 sequence is CASSPLGTSREQYF. CDR3 sequence (DNA): TGTGCCAGCAGCCCTCTCGGGACTAGCCGCGAGCAGTACTTC.

The V call is TRBV6-5, the J call TRBJ2-3; tentative D call: TRBD2 (6 bases). CDR3 size: 15 residues. Germline CDR1 MNHEY, CDR2 SVGAGI. The V end lost 0 bases, the J end lost 6 bases, and 13 bases lay between the germline ends. Written as DNA, the CDR3 is TGTGCCAGCAGTTACTCGAGGGGCGGGGCCGATACGCAGTATTTT. Translation: CASSYSRGGADTQYF.

A few counts support this clone. The V gene is TRBV5-4, the J gene TRBJ2-5; tentatively, D is TRBD2 (6 bases). The ends were cut back, 4 bases at V and 5 bases at J, with 15 bases in the middle. CDR3 length: 14 residues. Germline V gives CDR1 SGHNT, CDR2 YYREEE (reference sequence). CDR3 residues: CASSDRPREETQYF. The CDR3 coding sequence is TGTGCCAGCAGCGACAGACCCCGGGAGGAGACCCAGTACTTC.

The V gene is TRBV19, the J gene TRBJ1-2; 7 nucleotides match TRBD1. The CDR3 is 14 amino acids. V shed 3 bases, J shed 4 bases, and the junction held 5 bases outside the gene matches. Germline loops: CDR1 LNHDA, CDR2 SQIVND (reference sequence). CDR3 nucleotides: TGTGCCAGTAGTATGGGGACAGTAAGCTATGGCTACACCTTC. Translated, it gives CASSMGTVSYGYTF.

The rearrangement links TRBV5-4 to TRBJ2-7; 10 bases align to TRBD2. The CDR3 covers 15 residues. Germline V CDR1 and CDR2: SGHNT, YYREEE (reference sequence). The V segment lost 0 bases and the J segment 0 bases; nucleotides outside the gene matches: 0. CDR3 protein: CASSLGTSGSYEQYF. The CDR3 DNA reads TGTGCCAGCAGCTTGGGGACTAGCGGCTCCTACGAGCAGTACTTC. Full variable domain (missing parts from reference TRBV5-4 and TRBJ2-7): ETGVTQSPTHLIKTRGQQVTLRCSSQSGHNTVSWYQQALGQGPQFIFQYYREEENGRGNFPPRFSGLQFPNYSSELNVNALELDDSALYLCASSLGTSGSYEQYFGPGTRLTVT.

The genes are TRBV3-1 (or the pseudogene TRBV3-2) and TRBJ2-3; 7 positions agree with TRBD1. The CDR3 has 15 amino acids. Germline V gene lookup returns CDR1 LGHDT and CDR2 YNNKEL (reference sequence). The trim removed 4 bases at V and 1 base at J, leaving 5 bases unmatched. The CDR3 DNA follows: TGTGCCAGCAGCCCTCAGGGGGACCGCACAGATACGCAGTATTTT. Amino acids: CASSPQGDRTDTQYF.

This clone showed up just once. V gene TRBV9 combines with J gene TRBJ2-1, with D tentatively TRBD1 (6 bases). CDR1 is SGDLS, CDR2 YYNGEE, per germline. V was pared by 2 bases and J by 13 bases, with 10 bases between. The length of the CDR3 is 11 residues. CDR3 residues: CASSVTGTQFF. The CDR3 DNA is TGTGCCAGCAGCGTTACCGGGACACAGTTCTTC.

This chain uses TRBV6-5 with TRBJ2-1, with 7 bases fitting TRBD2. Germline values: CDR1 MNHEY, CDR2 SVGAGI. There are 15 residues in the CDR3. The trim removed 7 bases at V and 1 base at J, leaving 7 bases unmatched. CDR3 sequence: CASKIAGRSYNEQFF. CDR3 DNA: TGTGCCAGCAAAATAGCGGGCCGTTCCTACAATGAGCAGTTCTTC.

The CDR3, as DNA: TGTGCCAGCAGCACAGGGACTAGCGGATCCTACGAGCAGTACTTC. Translated, it gives CASSTGTSGSYEQYF. The chain links TRBV7-2 to TRBJ2-7; 11 positions agree with TRBD2. This CDR3 spans 15 amino acids. Looked up from germline, CDR1 is SGHTA and CDR2 is FQGNSA. Trimming removed 5 bases from V and 1 base from J; junction bases left unmatched: 4.

V and J are TRBV27 and TRBJ2-6, with 9 bases that match TRBD1. Trimming at V came to 1 base and at J to 1 base, leaving 2 bases not matched to a gene. The length of the CDR3 is 17 residues. The germline gives CDR1 MNHEY, CDR2 SMNVEV (reference sequence). As DNA, the CDR3 is TGTGCCAGCAGTTTATGGGACAGGGTATCTGGGGCCAACGTCCTGACTTTC. Encoded protein: CASSLWDRVSGANVLTF.

This clone has only a few counts. CDR3 amino acids: CASSGLTSGEYEQYF. DNA of the CDR3: TGTGCCAGTAGTGGCTTGACTAGCGGGGAGTACGAGCAGTACTTC. This chain connects TRBV19 to TRBJ2-7, with 11 nucleotides matching TRBD2. The CDR3 runs 15 residues. Germline V gene lookup returns CDR1 LNHDA and CDR2 SQIVND (reference sequence). Trimming took 5 bases from V and 4 from J; bases not matched to a gene: 7.